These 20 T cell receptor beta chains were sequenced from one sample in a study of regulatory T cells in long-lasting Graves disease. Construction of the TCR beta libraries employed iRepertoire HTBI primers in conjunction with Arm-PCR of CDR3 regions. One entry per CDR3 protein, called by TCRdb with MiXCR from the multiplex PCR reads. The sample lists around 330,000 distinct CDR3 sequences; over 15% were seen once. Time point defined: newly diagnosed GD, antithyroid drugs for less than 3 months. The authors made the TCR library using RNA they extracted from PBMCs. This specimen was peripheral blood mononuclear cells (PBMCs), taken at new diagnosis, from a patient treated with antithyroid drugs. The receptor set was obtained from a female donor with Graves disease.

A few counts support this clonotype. The CDR3 DNA reads as TGTGCCAGCAGTCCGACTTGGGGCTACACCTTC. This codes for CASSPTWGYTF. The V call is TRBV28, the J call TRBJ1-2; D ambiguous. From germline, CDR1 is MDHEN and CDR2 SYDVKM. CDR3 length equals 11 residues. The V end was cut by 5 bases, the J end by 8 bases, with 9 bases between.

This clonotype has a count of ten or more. CDR3 residues: CASREERGPGGQETQYF. CDR3 sequence (DNA): TGTGCCAGCAGAGAGGAGAGGGGGCCAGGGGGACAAGAGACCCAGTACTTC. V is TRBV28 and J is TRBJ2-5; TRBD1 aligns across 7 bases. CDR1 is MDHEN, CDR2 SYDVKM, per germline. With 6 bases clipped from V and 2 bases from J, the junction kept 15 bases outside the gene matches. The CDR3 length is 17 residues.

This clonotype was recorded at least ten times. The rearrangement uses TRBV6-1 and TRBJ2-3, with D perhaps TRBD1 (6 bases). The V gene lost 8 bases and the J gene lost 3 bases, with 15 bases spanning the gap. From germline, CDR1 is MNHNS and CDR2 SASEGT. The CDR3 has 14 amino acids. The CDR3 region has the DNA TGTGCCAGCGAGGGGGTCCGTTCTACAGATACGCAGTATTTT. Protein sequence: CASEGVRSTDTQYF.

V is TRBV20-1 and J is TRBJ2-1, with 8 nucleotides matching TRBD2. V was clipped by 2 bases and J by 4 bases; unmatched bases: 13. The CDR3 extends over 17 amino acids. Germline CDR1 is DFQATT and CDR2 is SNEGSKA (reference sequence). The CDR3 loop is CSARSRLVSGIYNEQFF. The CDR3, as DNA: TGCAGTGCTAGATCTAGGCTGGTTAGCGGGATATACAATGAGCAGTTCTTC.

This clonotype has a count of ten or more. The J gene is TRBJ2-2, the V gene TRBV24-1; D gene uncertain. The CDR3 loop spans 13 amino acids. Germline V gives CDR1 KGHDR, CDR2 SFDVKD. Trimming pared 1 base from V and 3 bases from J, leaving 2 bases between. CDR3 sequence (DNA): TGTGCCACCAGTGATTTTGACACCGGGGAGCTGTTTTTT. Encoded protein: CATSDFDTGELFF.

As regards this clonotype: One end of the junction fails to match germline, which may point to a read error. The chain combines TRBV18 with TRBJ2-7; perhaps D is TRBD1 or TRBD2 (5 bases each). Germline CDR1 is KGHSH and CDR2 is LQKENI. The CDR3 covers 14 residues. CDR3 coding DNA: TGTGCCAGCTCACTGGGGGTGGACGCCTACGAGCAGTGCTTC. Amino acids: CASSLGVDAYEQCF.

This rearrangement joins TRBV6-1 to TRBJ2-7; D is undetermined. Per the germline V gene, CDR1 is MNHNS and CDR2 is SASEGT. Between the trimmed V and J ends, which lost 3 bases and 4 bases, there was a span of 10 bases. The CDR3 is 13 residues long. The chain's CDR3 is CASSDLGPYEQYF. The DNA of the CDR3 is TGTGCCAGCAGTGATCTAGGACCGTACGAGCAGTACTTC.

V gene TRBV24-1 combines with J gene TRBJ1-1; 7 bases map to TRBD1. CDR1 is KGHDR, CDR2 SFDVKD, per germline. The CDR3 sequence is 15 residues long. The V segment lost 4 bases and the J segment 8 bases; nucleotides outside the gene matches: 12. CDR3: CATSDPRAGGTEAFF. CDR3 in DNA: TGTGCCACCAGTGACCCCAGGGCAGGGGGAACCGAAGCTTTCTTT.

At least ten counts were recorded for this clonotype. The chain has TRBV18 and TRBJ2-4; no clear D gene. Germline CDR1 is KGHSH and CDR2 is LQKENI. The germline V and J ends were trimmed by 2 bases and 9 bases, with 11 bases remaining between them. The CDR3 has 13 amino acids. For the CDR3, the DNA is TGTGCCAGCTCACCAGACATGAAGGGCATTCAGTACTTC. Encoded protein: CASSPDMKGIQYF.

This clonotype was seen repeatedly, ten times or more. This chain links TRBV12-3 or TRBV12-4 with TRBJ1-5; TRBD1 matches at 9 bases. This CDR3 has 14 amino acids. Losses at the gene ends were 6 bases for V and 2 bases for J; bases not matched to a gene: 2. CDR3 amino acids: CASSRTGGNQPQHF. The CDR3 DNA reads TGTGCCAGCAGCAGGACAGGGGGCAATCAGCCCCAGCATTTT.

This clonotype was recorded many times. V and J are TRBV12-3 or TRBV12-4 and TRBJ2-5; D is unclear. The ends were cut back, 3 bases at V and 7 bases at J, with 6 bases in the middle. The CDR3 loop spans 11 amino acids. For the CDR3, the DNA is TGTGCCAGCAGTTTTGGCCTGACCCAGTACTTC. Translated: CASSFGLTQYF.

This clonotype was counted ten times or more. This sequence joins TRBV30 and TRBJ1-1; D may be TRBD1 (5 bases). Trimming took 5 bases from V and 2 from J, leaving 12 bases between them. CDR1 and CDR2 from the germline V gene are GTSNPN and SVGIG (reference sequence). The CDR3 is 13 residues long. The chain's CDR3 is CAWAGRGNTEAFF. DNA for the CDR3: TGTGCCTGGGCGGGAAGGGGAAACACTGAAGCTTTCTTT.

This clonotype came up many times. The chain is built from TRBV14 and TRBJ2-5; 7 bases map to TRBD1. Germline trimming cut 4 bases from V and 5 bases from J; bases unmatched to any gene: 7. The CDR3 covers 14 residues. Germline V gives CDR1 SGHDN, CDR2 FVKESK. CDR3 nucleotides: TGTGCCAGCAGCCCCTCGACAGGGCCGGAGACCCAGTACTTC. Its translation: CASSPSTGPETQYF. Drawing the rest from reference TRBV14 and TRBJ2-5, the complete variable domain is EAGVTQFPSHSVIEKGQTVTLRCDPISGHDNLYWYRRVMGKEIKFLLHFVKESKQDESGMPNNRFLAERTGGTYSTLKVQPAELEDSGVYFCASSPSTGPETQYFGPGTRLLVL.

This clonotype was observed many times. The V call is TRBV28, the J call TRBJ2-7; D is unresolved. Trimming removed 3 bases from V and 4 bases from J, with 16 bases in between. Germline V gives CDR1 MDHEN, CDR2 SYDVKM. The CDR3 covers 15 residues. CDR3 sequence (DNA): TGTGCCAGCAGTTTCAATCGGCCCAAGAATTACGAGCAGTACTTC. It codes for CASSFNRPKNYEQYF.

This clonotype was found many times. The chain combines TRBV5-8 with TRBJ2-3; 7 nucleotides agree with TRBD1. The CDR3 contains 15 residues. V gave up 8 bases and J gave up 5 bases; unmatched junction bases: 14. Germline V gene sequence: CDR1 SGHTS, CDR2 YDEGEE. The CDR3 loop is CASRPETGLRDTQYF. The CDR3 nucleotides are TGTGCCAGTAGACCAGAGACAGGGTTGAGAGATACGCAGTATTTT.

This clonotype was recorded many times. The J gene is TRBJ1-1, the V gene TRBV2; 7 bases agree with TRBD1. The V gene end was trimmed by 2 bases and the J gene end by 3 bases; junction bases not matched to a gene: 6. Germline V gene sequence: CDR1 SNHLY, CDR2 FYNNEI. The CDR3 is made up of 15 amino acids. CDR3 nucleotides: TGTGCCAGCAGTGAACCCCGGGGACAGCACACTGAAGCTTTCTTT. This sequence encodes CASSEPRGQHTEAFF.

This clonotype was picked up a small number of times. The chain's CDR3 is CASSPQGFGETQYF. CDR3 nucleotides: TGTGCCAGCAGCCCGCAGGGATTTGGGGAGACCCAGTACTTC. The rearrangement joins TRBV28 to TRBJ2-5; TRBD1 is a possible D gene (5 bases). The germline gives CDR1 MDHEN, CDR2 SYDVKM. The CDR3 spans 14 residues. The ends were cut back, 6 bases at V and 5 bases at J, with 16 bases in the middle.

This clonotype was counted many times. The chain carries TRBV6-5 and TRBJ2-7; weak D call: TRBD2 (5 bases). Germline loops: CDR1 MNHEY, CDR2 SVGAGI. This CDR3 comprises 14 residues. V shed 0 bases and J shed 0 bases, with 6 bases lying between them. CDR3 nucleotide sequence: TGTGCCAGCAGTTACTCGAGCGGCTCCTACGAGCAGTACTTC. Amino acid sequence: CASSYSSGSYEQYF.

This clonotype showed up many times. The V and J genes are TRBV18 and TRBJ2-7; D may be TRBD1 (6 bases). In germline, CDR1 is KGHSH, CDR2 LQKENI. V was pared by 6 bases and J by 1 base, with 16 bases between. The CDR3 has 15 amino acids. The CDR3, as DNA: TGTGCCAGCTCCCCGGGACAAGGTGGTTCCTACGAGCAGTACTTC. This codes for CASSPGQGGSYEQYF.

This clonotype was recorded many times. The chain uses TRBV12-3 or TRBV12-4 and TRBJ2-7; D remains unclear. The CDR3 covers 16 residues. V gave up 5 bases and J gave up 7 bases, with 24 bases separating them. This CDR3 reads CASSPPGLSYIGEQYF. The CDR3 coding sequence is TGTGCCAGCAGTCCCCCTGGGCTTTCTTATATCGGAGAGCAGTACTTC.